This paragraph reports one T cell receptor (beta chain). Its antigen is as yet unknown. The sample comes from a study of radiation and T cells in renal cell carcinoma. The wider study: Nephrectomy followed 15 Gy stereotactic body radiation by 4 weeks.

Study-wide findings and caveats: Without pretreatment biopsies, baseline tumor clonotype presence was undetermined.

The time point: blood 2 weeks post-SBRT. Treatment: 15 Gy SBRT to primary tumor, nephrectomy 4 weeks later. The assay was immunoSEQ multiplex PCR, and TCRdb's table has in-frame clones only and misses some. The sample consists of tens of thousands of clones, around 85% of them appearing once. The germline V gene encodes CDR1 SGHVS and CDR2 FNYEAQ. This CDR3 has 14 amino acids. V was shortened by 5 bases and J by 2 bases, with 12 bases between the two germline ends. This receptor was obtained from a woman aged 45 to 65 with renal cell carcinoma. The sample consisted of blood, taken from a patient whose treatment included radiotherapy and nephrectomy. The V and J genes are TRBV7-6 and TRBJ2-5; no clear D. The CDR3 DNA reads TGTGCCAGCAGCCCCCGACGAGAACAAGAGACCCAGTACTTC. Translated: CASSPRREQETQYF. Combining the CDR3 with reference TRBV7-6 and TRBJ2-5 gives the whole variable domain GAGVSQSPRYKVTKRGQDVALRCDPISGHVSLYWYRQALGQGPEFLTYFNYEAQQDKSGLPNDRFSAERPEGSISTLTIQRTEQRDSAMYRCASSPRREQETQYFGPGTRLLVL.